This TCR beta chain was sequenced in a study of blood T cell repertoires in COVID-19. Study overall: PBMCs, B-cell-depleted T cells, or T cells provided the cDNA or gDNA that made up the material.

With 2 bases removed from V and 10 bases from J, the gap between germline ends came to 17 bases. Germline V gives CDR1 MNHEY, CDR2 SMNVEV (reference sequence). The CDR3 length is 14 residues. This clone was recorded once. How the authors handled the data: Reference gene primers were amplified, and this amplification served to estimate nucleated cell counts. Assay used: immunoSEQ multiplex PCR; TCRdb lists only in-frame clones, some missing. That table furnishes V, J and clone size, whereas the DNA furnished D and trimming. The table shows about 140,000 clones, with roughly 88% occurring only once. The sequenced sample consisted of peripheral blood. This chain uses TRBV27 with TRBJ1-1, with a weak D call TRBD1 (5 bases). The receptor's source is a man aged 55 to 69 with active or convalescent COVID-19. CDR3 nucleotide sequence: TGTGCCAGCAGTTTAATCGGGGGGACCATCATAGCTTTCTTT. Translating it yields CASSLIGGTIIAFF.